These T cell receptor beta chains were read from a single sample in a study of prognosis after radiotherapy for stage I lung cancer. TCRdb used MiXCR to reprocess the multiplex PCR reads, holding one entry per CDR3 protein. The sample contains about 14,000 distinct CDR3 sequences, 55% to 70% of which appear only once. This specimen consisted of PBMCs, obtained before or after stereotactic body radiation therapy (not recorded which). These receptors were obtained from a donor aged 50 or older with non-small cell lung cancer. The CDR3 runs from the conserved cysteine through the conserved F or W. A D gene is named only where the DNA matches it firmly. Expanded clones get a size class; other rows say once, few or many, or leave the size out.

>many|TRBD1|TRBJ1-3|TRBV18
TGTGCCAGCTCACCGCAACAGGGGGCTTCTGGAAACACCATATATTTT
CASSPQQGASGNTIYF
>many|TRBD2|TRBJ2-7|TRBV12-5
TGTGCTAGTGGTTTCGGGACTAGCGGGCCTAGGGAGCAGTACTTC
CASGFGTSGPREQYF
>medium-sized|NA|TRBJ2-3|TRBV12-3/TRBV12-4
TGTGCCAGCAGTTTAGCGGAGGAAGTAGGGACCTTCACAGATACGCAGTATTTT
CASSLAEEVGTFTDTQYF
>NA|NA|TRBJ1-1|TRBV6-1
TGTGCCAGTCAGGGGTACACTGAAGCTTTCTTT
CASQGYTEAFF
>NA|NA|TRBJ1-5|TRBV20-1
TGCAGTGCCAAACGAGGCAATCAGACACAGCATTTT
CSAKRGNQTQHF
>NA|NA|TRBJ2-2|TRBV18
TGTGCCAGCTCTCCGAACAGGGAGAACACCGGGGAGCTGTTTTTT
CASSPNRENTGELFF
>NA|NA|TRBJ2-3|TRBV24-1
TGTGCCACCATCCCGCCTAGCAAAGATACGCAGTATTTT
CATIPPSKDTQYF
>NA|NA|TRBJ1-2|TRBV3-1
TGTGCCAGCAGCCAACGGGGGAAAGATGACTACACCTTC
CASSQRGKDDYTF
>NA|TRBD1|TRBJ2-2|TRBV19
TGTGCCAGTACCCTAAAAAGCAGGGGGCGGTCATGGACCGGGGAGCTGTTTTTT
CASTLKSRGRSWTGELFF
>medium-sized|NA|TRBJ1-6|TRBV11-2
TGCGCCAGCAGCTTGGAAGGGCGAGGGAATTCACCCCTCCACTTT
CASSLEGRGNSPLHF
>many|TRBD1|TRBJ1-2|TRBV29-1
TGCAGCGTTGGTCCGACAGGGGGTGGCTATGGCTACACCTTC
CSVGPTGGGYGYTF
>many|TRBD1|TRBJ1-1|TRBV6-5
TGTGCCAGCAGTTACTCGATTCAGGGGGGAAGCACTGAAGCTTTCTTT
CASSYSIQGGSTEAFF
>NA|NA|TRBJ1-6|TRBV9
TGTGCCAGCAGCCCCCTCGGAGATTCACCCCTCCACTTT
CASSPLGDSPLHF
>NA|TRBD1|TRBJ2-3|TRBV6-1
TGTGCCAGCAGTCCAGCCGGGACAGGGGACAGCACAGATACGCAGTATTTT
CASSPAGTGDSTDTQYF
>NA|NA|TRBJ1-1|TRBV6-2/TRBV6-3
TGTGCCAGCAGTTACCGGACATACACTGAAGCTTTCTTT
CASSYRTYTEAFF
>many|NA|TRBJ1-5|TRBV7-9
TGTGCCAGCAGCTTAAGCCAAGGGTCCCAGCATTTT
CASSLSQGSQHF
>many|NA|TRBJ1-2|TRBV7-2
TGTGCCAGCAGCTCAGGGCCTAACTATGGCTACACCTTC
CASSSGPNYGYTF
>NA|TRBD2|TRBJ2-3|TRBV10-3
TGTGCCATCCAGCGGGACCCCACAGATACGCAGTATTTT
CAIQRDPTDTQYF
>NA|NA|TRBJ2-2|TRBV28
TGTGCCAGCAGTCGGACCCCCCCCGGGGAGCTGTTTTTT
CASSRTPPGELFF
>medium-sized|NA|TRBJ1-1|TRBV11-3
TGTGCCAGCAGCTTTTGGCAGACGAACACTGAAGCTTTCTTT
CASSFWQTNTEAFF
>medium-sized|TRBD2|TRBJ2-7|TRBV28
TGTGCCAGCAGGATAGCGGGAGGGGGGTACGAGCAGTACTTC
CASRIAGGGYEQYF
>medium-sized|NA|TRBJ2-7|TRBV18
TGTGCCAGCTCACCCCCGCGCGCAGAGGGGTCCTACGAGCAGTACTTC
CASSPPRAEGSYEQYF
>many|TRBD1|TRBJ1-5|TRBV6-5
TGTGCCAGCAGTTACTCGAGGGACAGTAATCAGCCCCAGCATTTT
CASSYSRDSNQPQHF
>medium-sized|NA|TRBJ2-3|TRBV9
TGTGCCAGCAGCCTCGGACCTACTCGTACAGATACGCAGTATTTT
CASSLGPTRTDTQYF
>many|NA|TRBJ2-2|TRBV20-1
TGCAGTGCTAGAGCGACGGGAAACACCGGGGAGCTGTTTTTT
CSARATGNTGELFF
>NA|TRBD2|TRBJ2-4|TRBV28
TGTGCCAGCCGCGGGGGACTAGCGGGCCGGGAGCGGGCCAAAAACATTCAGTACTTC
CASRGGLAGRERAKNIQYF
>medium-sized|NA|TRBJ2-1|TRBV5-1
TGCGCCAGCAGCTCTTCGGGAAGGTTTGAATATGAGCAGTTCTTC
CASSSSGRFEYEQFF
>medium-sized|NA|TRBJ2-7|TRBV6-1
TGTGCCAGCAGCCTTGAAAAGGGAAAGCAGTACTTC
CASSLEKGKQYF
>NA|NA|TRBJ2-5|TRBV5-1
TGCGCCACCCAATGGCAGGGGGGGGAGACCCAGTACTTC
CATQWQGGETQYF
>NA|TRBD1|TRBJ1-1|TRBV20-1
TGCAGTGCAAAACCGGGACAGTCCCCCACTGAAGCTTTCTTT
CSAKPGQSPTEAFF
>many|NA|TRBJ1-5|TRBV7-9
TGTGCCAGCAGCTTAGATTGGACAGCAAATCAGCCCCAGCATTTT
CASSLDWTANQPQHF
>many|NA|TRBJ1-1|TRBV2
TGTGCCAGCACCCACCCCCAGGGTTTCCCTACTGAAGCTTTCTTT
CASTHPQGFPTEAFF
>many|NA|TRBJ1-2|TRBV29-1
TGCAGCGCCGGACGAGGGTTGGACTATGGCTACACCTTC
CSAGRGLDYGYTF
>many|NA|TRBJ2-3|TRBV3-1
TGTGCCAGCAGCCTGGGGCGGGGGCCCGGGACGCAGTATTTT
CASSLGRGPGTQYF
>NA|NA|TRBJ1-5|TRBV6-1
TGTGCCAGCAGTAAAAGGGTCGGTCAGACCCAGCATTTT
CASSKRVGQTQHF
>NA|TRBD2|TRBJ2-7|TRBV12-3/TRBV12-4
TGTGCCAGCAGTTTCGGCGGGGCGGGGGACGAGCAGTACTTC
CASSFGGAGDEQYF
>NA|NA|TRBJ1-3|TRBV28
TGTGCCAGCAGTTTGGTGGGTACGGACTCTGGAAACACCATATATTTT
CASSLVGTDSGNTIYF
>once|NA|TRBJ2-1|TRBV6-1
TGTGCCAGCAGTGAGGAGGTTGAGAAGGAGTTCTTC
CASSEEVEKEFF
>NA|NA|TRBJ1-3|TRBV20-1
TGCAGTGCTAGAGATCCCCTACGCTCTGGAAACACCATATATTTT
CSARDPLRSGNTIYF
>many|TRBD2|TRBJ2-3|TRBV5-1
TGCGCCAGCGGCGGGGGGGCCTGGTACACAGATACGCAGTATTTT
CASGGGAWYTDTQYF
>NA|NA|TRBJ2-2|TRBV30
TGTGCCTGGAGTGTTGGCACCTACACCGGGGAGCTGTTTTTT
CAWSVGTYTGELFF
>NA|NA|TRBJ2-1|TRBV7-3
TGTGCCACCTCCCGTGGGGACTACAATGAGCAGTTCTTC
CATSRGDYNEQFF
>many|NA|TRBJ2-1|TRBV9
TGTGCCAGCAGCGTTTTAGTGGGGGCGGGGCGGAATGAGCAGTTCTTC
CASSVLVGAGRNEQFF
>many|TRBD2|TRBJ2-7|TRBV15
TGTGCCACCAGCAGACAAAGGACTAGCGCGGGCTACGAGCAGTACTTC
CATSRQRTSAGYEQYF
>many|NA|TRBJ2-5|TRBV19
TGTGCCAGTAGTACCGGACCTCGGGGCCAAGAGACCCAGTACTTC
CASSTGPRGQETQYF
>once|TRBD2|TRBJ2-1|TRBV11-3
TGTGCCAGCAGCCCTAGGACTAGCGGGAGGGCCAATGAGCAGTTCTTC
CASSPRTSGRANEQFF
>NA|NA|TRBJ1-2|TRBV11-3
TGTGCCAGCAGCCCCCGGGTAGGGAGTAACTATGGCTACACCTTC
CASSPRVGSNYGYTF